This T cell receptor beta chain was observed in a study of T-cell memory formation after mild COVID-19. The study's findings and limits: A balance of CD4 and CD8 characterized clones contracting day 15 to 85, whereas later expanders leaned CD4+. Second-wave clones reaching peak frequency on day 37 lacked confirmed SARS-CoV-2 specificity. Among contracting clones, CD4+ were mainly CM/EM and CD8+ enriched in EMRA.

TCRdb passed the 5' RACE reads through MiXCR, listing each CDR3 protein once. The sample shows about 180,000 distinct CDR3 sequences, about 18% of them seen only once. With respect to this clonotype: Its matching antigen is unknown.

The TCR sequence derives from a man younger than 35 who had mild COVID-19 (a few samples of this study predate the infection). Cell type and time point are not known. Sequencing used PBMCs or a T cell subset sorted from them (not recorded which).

In nucleotides, the CDR3 is TGTGCCAGCAGTTACTTTGCAGGGGCCCTGAAGAACACCGGGGAGCTGTTTTTT. Its protein is CASSYFAGALKNTGELFF. V usage is TRBV6-2 or TRBV6-3 and J usage is TRBJ2-2; possible D gene TRBD1, 6 bases. Per the germline V gene, CDR1 is MNHEY and CDR2 is SVGEGT. V lost 1 base, J lost 1 base, and 16 bases lay in between. The CDR3 totals 18 residues.